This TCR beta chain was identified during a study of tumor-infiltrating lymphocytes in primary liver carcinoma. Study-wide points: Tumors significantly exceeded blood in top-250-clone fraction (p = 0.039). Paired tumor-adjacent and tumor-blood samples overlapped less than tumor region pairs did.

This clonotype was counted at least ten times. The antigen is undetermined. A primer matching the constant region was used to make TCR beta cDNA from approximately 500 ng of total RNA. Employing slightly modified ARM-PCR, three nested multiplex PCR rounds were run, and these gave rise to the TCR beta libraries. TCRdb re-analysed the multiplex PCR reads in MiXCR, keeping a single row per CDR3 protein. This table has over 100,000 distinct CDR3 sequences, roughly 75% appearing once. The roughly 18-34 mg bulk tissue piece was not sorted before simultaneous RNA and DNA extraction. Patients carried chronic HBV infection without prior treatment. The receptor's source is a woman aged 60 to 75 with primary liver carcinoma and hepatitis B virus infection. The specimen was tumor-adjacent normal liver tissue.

As DNA, the CDR3 is TGTGCCAGCAGTTGGGGGATTGAGCAGTTCTTC. It encodes CASSWGIEQFF. This chain joins TRBV28 and TRBJ2-1; D possibly uses TRBD1 or TRBD2 (5 bases each). V lost 4 bases to trimming and J lost 9 bases, with 7 bases between them. The CDR3 extends over 11 amino acids. The germline V gene has CDR1 MDHEN and CDR2 SYDVKM. Looking up the rest from reference TRBV28 and TRBJ2-1 gives the full variable domain: DVKVTQSSRYLVKRTGEKVFLECVQDMDHENMFWYRQDPGLGLRLIYFSYDVKMKEKGDIPEGYSVSREKKERFSLILESASTNQTSMYLCASSWGIEQFFGPGTRLTVL.